This T cell receptor (beta chain) was captured by sequencing in a study of spatial heterogeneity in lung cancer. Study context: Consistently, beta-chain sequences turned up in larger numbers than alpha-chain sequences did. Raw sequencing reads included, on average, more than eight appearances of each unique TCR and UMI combination.

This clonotype was seen at least ten times. Time point given: sample taken at primary tumor resection. No cells were sorted before sequencing. The whole RNA sequenced was extracted from tumor, nontumor lung or frozen PBMC. The donors were some 70 patients with non-small cell lung cancer that was early-stage and untreated. Unique molecular identifiers tagged every individual TCR cDNA molecule. TCRdb passed the 5' RACE reads through MiXCR, listing each CDR3 protein once. The top ten clones hold 11% of a sample with around 40,000 distinct CDR3 sequences, approximately 6.3% of them seen once. After removal of 0 bases from V and 8 bases from J, the junction contained 6 bases not matched to a gene. CDR1 DFQATT and CDR2 SNEGSKA come from the germline V gene (reference sequence). The CDR3 is 15 residues long.

This chain connects TRBV20-1 to TRBJ1-4; 10 bases are shared with TRBD1. The sequence was obtained from a male donor with early-stage non-small cell lung cancer. The sample was PBMCs, taken at surgery. In nucleotides, the CDR3 is TGCAGTGCTAGAGATTGGGGACAGGGGAAGGAAAAACTGTTTTTT. Translated, it gives CSARDWGQGKEKLFF.